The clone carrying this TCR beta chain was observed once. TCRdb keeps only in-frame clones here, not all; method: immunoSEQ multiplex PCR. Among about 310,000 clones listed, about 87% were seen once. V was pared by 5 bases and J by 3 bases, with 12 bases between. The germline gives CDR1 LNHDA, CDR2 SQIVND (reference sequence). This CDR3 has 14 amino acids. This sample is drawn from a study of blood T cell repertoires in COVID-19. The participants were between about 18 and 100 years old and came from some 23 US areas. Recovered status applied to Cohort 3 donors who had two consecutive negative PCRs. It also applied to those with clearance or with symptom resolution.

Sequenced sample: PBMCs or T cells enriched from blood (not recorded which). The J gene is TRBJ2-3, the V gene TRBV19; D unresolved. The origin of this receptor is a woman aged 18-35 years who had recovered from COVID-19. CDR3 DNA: TGTGCCAGTAGTCACACCCTAGAAACAGATACGCAGTATTTT. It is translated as CASSHTLETDTQYF. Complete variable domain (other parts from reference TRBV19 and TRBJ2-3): DGGITQSPKYLFRKEGQNVTLSCEQNLNHDAMYWYRQDPGQGLRLIYYSQIVNDFQKGDIAEGYSVSREKKESFPLTVTSAQKNPTAFYLCASSHTLETDTQYFGPGTRLTVL.